This T cell receptor beta chain is from a study of blood T cell repertoires in COVID-19. Across the study: T cells, B-cell-depleted T cells, or PBMCs provided the cDNA or gDNA that served as material.

Trimming at V came to 4 bases and at J to 7 bases, leaving 7 bases not matched to a gene. Per germline, CDR1 LNHDA and CDR2 SQIVND (reference sequence). The CDR3 has 15 amino acids. In the original processing: How many nucleated cells were present was estimated from reference gene primer amplification. Generated by immunoSEQ multiplex PCR, the TCRdb table keeps only in-frame clones and is missing some. That table gives V, J and clone size, and the DNA gave D and trimming. The data contain a few hundred thousand clones, over 80% of them singletons. Sequenced: peripheral blood. The V call is TRBV19, the J call TRBJ1-5; 10 bases are a match to TRBD1. This receptor was obtained from a human donor in a cohort sampled during active COVID-19. The CDR3 DNA reads TGTGCCAGTAGTAGTTGGACAGGGGGAGGCCAGCCCCAGCATTTT. Its translation is CASSSWTGGGQPQHF.